This T cell receptor beta chain came from a study of CD8 T cells in ankylosing spondylitis. A single record per CDR3 protein comes from TCRdb applying MiXCR to the 5' RACE reads. The sample contains around 250,000 distinct CDR3 sequences, under 35% of which appear only once. Study-level points and caveats: Disease-associated clones were reportedly significantly overrepresented in matched ankylosing spondylitis synovial fluid. Ankylosing spondylitis blood appeared to be characterized by a TCR beta motif of roughly eight highly homologous variants.

This clonotype was detected a few times. Its antigen is not identified. The TCR was taken from a male donor with ankylosing spondylitis or in good health (not recorded which). The sequenced sample was blood, either unsorted or a sorted T cell fraction (not recorded which).

CDR3 DNA: TGCGCCAGCGCACCTACAGGGAGGGAAGAGACCCAGTACTTC. Translation: CASAPTGREETQYF. The V and J genes are TRBV5-1 and TRBJ2-5, with D possibly being TRBD2 (7 bases). In germline, CDR1 is SGHRS, CDR2 YFSETQ. V lost 7 bases, J lost 3 bases, and 16 bases lay in between. This CDR3 spans 14 amino acids. Together with reference TRBV5-1 and TRBJ2-5, the CDR3 gives the full variable domain: KAGVTQTPRYLIKTRGQQVTLSCSPISGHRSVSWYQQTPGQGLQFLFEYFSETQRNKGNFPGRFSGRQFSNSRSEMNVSTLELGDSALYLCASAPTGREETQYFGPGTRLLVL.